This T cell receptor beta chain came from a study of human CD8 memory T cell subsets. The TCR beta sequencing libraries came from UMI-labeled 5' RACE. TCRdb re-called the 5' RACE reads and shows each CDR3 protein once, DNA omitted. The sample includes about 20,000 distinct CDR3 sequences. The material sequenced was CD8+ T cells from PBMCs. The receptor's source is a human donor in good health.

The CDR3 sequence is CASSQEYAGSYEQYF. The V call is TRBV4-3, the J call TRBJ2-7. Germline lookup yields CDR1 LGHNA and CDR2 YSLEER. CDR3 length: 15 residues.